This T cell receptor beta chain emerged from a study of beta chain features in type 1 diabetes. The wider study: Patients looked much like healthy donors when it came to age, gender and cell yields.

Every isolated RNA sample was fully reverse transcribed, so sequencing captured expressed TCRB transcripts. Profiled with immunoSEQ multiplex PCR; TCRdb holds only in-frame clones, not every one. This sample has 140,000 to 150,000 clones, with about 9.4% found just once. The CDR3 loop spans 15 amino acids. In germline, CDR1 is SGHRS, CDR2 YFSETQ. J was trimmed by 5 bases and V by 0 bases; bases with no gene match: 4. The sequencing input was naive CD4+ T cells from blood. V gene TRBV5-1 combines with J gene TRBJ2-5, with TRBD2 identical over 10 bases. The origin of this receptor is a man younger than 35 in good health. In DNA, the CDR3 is TGCGCCAGCAGCTTGGTAGCGGGGGGCAGGGAGACCCAGTACTTC. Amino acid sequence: CASSLVAGGRETQYF. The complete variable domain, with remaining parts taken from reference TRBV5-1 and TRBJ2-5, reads KAGVTQTPRYLIKTRGQQVTLSCSPISGHRSVSWYQQTPGQGLQFLFEYFSETQRNKGNFPGRFSGRQFSNSRSEMNVSTLELGDSALYLCASSLVAGGRETQYFGPGTRLLVL.